This TCR beta chain was recovered during a study of CD8 T cells in ankylosing spondylitis. Study-level findings and limits: Relatively scarce in peripheral blood, disease-linked clones were CD8+. A TCR beta motif of roughly eight highly homologous variants seemed to mark ankylosing spondylitis blood.

The V and J ends lost 6 bases and 2 bases respectively, with 13 bases between them. The CDR3 contains 15 residues. Germline V gene lookup returns CDR1 KGHSH and CDR2 LQKENI. Concerning this clonotype itself: What it recognizes is unknown.

TCRdb re-derived calls from the 5' RACE reads in MiXCR, one entry per CDR3 protein. This sample carries a few hundred thousand distinct CDR3 sequences, approximately 11% of them seen once, and the ten largest clones take around 7%. The chain carries TRBV18 and TRBJ1-4; no clear D. This TCR was sampled from a male donor with ankylosing spondylitis. The sequenced material came from blood, either unsorted or a sorted T cell fraction (not recorded which). For the CDR3, the DNA is TGTGCCAGCTCCCCCTCGGCGGGTACTAATGAAAAACTGTTTTTT. Its protein is CASSPSAGTNEKLFF.